The 22 T cell receptor beta chains below were found in one sample sequenced in a study of T cell responses to AZD1222 COVID-19 vaccine. Some clones are missing from TCRdb's copy, which holds only in-frame ones; the method was immunoSEQ multiplex PCR. The sample carries about 110,000 clones, around 84% recorded once. The sample in question was peripheral blood, obtained on day 0 of AZD1222 vaccination. The receptors were sampled from an adult in good health.

The chain couples TRBV7-9 to TRBJ1-1; D is perhaps TRBD1 (6 bases). This CDR3 spans 14 amino acids. Per germline, CDR1 SEHNR and CDR2 FQNEAQ (reference sequence). V was pared by 5 bases and J by 1 base, with 11 bases between. For the CDR3, the DNA is TGTGCCAGCAGCCGAATGGGGGCGAACACTGAAGCTTTCTTT. Amino acids: CASSRMGANTEAFF.

The V and J genes are TRBV30 and TRBJ1-6, with 7 bases fitting TRBD1. Unmatched junction bases numbered 6, after V lost 3 bases and J lost 7 bases. Germline V lookup: CDR1 GTSNPN, CDR2 SVGIG (reference sequence). This CDR3 spans 14 amino acids. This CDR3 is CAWREGQSNSPLHF. CDR3 DNA sequence: TGTGCCTGGAGGGAGGGACAGTCCAATTCACCCCTCCACTTT.

The rearrangement uses TRBV6-2 or TRBV6-3 and TRBJ1-2; perhaps TRBD1 as D (5 bases). Germline values: CDR1 MNHEY, CDR2 SVGEGT. This CDR3 comprises 13 residues. V was trimmed by 5 bases and J by 2 bases, leaving 9 bases between them. CDR3 sequence: CASSQTENYGYTF. In nucleotides, the CDR3 is TGTGCCAGCAGTCAGACAGAGAACTATGGCTACACCTTC.

This chain links TRBV7-9 with TRBJ1-1, with a possible D match to TRBD1 (5 bases). The CDR3 spans 13 residues. Germline V gene data show CDR1 as SEHNR and CDR2 as FQNEAQ (reference sequence). V gave up 5 bases and J gave up 1 base, with 8 bases separating them. CDR3 residues: CASSQQENTEAFF. In nucleotides, the CDR3 is TGTGCCAGCAGCCAACAGGAGAACACTGAAGCTTTCTTT.

The CDR3 DNA reads as TGCGCCAGCAAGGCTCCAGGTAGCACAGATACGCAGTATTTT. Translating gives CASKAPGSTDTQYF. This sequence joins TRBV5-1 and TRBJ2-3; D not certain. The CDR3 has 14 residues. Germline lookup yields CDR1 SGHRS and CDR2 YFSETQ. V lost 6 bases and J lost 0, with 11 bases in between.

The chain couples TRBV27 to TRBJ1-1; D is ambiguous. The CDR3 is made up of 13 amino acids. Germline assignment: CDR1 MNHEY and CDR2 SMNVEV (reference sequence). With 6 bases removed from V and 1 base from J, the gap between germline ends came to 9 bases. DNA for the CDR3: TGTGCCAGCAGACCTACCGCGAACACTGAAGCTTTCTTT. Translated: CASRPTANTEAFF.

The chain couples TRBV7-3 to TRBJ1-4, with no clear D. Germline CDR1 SGHTA, CDR2 FQGTGA. The CDR3 length is 12 residues. Deletions cut 3 bases from V and 5 bases from J, with 4 bases between. CDR3 sequence: CASSLENEKLFF. The DNA of the CDR3 is TGTGCCAGCAGCTTGGAAAATGAAAAACTGTTTTTT.

The chain couples TRBV5-8 to TRBJ2-2; TRBD2 aligns across 7 bases. This CDR3 contains 16 residues. After removal of 4 bases from V and 1 base from J, the junction contained 7 bases not matched to a gene. CDR1 and CDR2 (germline): SGHTS, YDEGEE. The CDR3 spells CASSPLIAGNTGELFF. In DNA form, the CDR3 reads TGTGCCAGCAGCCCCTTGATAGCGGGGAACACCGGGGAGCTGTTTTTT.

The chain combines TRBV4-3 with TRBJ2-3, with D perhaps being TRBD1 or TRBD2 (5 bases each). V dropped 0 bases and J dropped 1 base, with 11 bases sitting between them. The length of the CDR3 is 16 residues. Germline values: CDR1 LGHNA, CDR2 YSLEER. As DNA, the CDR3 is TGCGCCAGCAGCCAAGATTCGAGGGGCCGCACAGATACGCAGTATTTT. Amino acids: CASSQDSRGRTDTQYF.

The J gene is TRBJ2-1, the V gene TRBV11-2; D is unresolved. The CDR3 contains 16 residues. Trimming cost V 6 bases and J 7 bases, with 22 bases left between them. The V gene's germline CDR1 is SGHAT and CDR2 FQNNGV. CDR3 sequence (DNA): TGTGCCAGCAGGAAAGAGGTGTCCGTTGGGGTGAATGAGCAGTTCTTC. Amino acid sequence: CASRKEVSVGVNEQFF.

This clone was recorded only once. V gene TRBV30 combines with J gene TRBJ1-4, with 9 bases aligning to TRBD1. This CDR3 spans 15 amino acids. The ends lost 3 bases at V and 8 bases at J; junction bases unmatched: 10. Looked up from germline, CDR1 is GTSNPN and CDR2 is SVGIG (reference sequence). CDR3 sequence: CAWSLAGTGTEKLFF. The CDR3 DNA reads TGTGCCTGGAGCCTCGCCGGGACAGGGACCGAAAAACTGTTTTTT.

The chain is built from TRBV19 and TRBJ2-2, with D perhaps matching TRBD1 (5 bases). Per the germline V gene, CDR1 is LNHDA and CDR2 is SQIVND (reference sequence). The CDR3 is made up of 14 amino acids. The V and J ends lost 5 bases and 1 base respectively, with 8 bases between them. The CDR3 loop reads CASSSQGNTGELFF. DNA of the CDR3: TGTGCCAGTAGTTCTCAGGGGAACACCGGGGAGCTGTTTTTT.

The chain links TRBV5-8 to TRBJ1-3; a weak D match, TRBD1 (5 bases). CDR3 length: 17 amino acids. Trimming pared 2 bases from V and 1 base from J, leaving 16 bases between. In germline, CDR1 is SGHTS, CDR2 YDEGEE. For the CDR3, the DNA is TGTGCCAGCAGCTTCGGGGGTCCGGGGCGGTCTGGAAACACCATATATTTT. It encodes CASSFGGPGRSGNTIYF.

The chain combines TRBV6-1 with TRBJ1-2; 8 nucleotides align to TRBD1. Germline V gives CDR1 MNHNS, CDR2 SASEGT. The CDR3 covers 15 residues. V shed 6 bases, J shed 0 bases, and the junction held 6 bases outside the gene matches. CDR3 DNA: TGTGCCAGCAGGACGGGACAGGAGTCTAACTATGGCTACACCTTC. Amino acid sequence: CASRTGQESNYGYTF.

The chain is built from TRBV7-9 and TRBJ2-1; 7 nucleotides line up with TRBD1. There are 16 residues in the CDR3. Germline trimming cut 4 bases from V and 1 base from J; bases unmatched to any gene: 7. Germline assignment: CDR1 SEHNR and CDR2 FQNEAQ (reference sequence). For the CDR3, the DNA is TGTGCCAGCAGCTCCGTCAGGGGGATGTCCTACAATGAGCAGTTCTTC. Its translation: CASSSVRGMSYNEQFF.

The J gene is TRBJ2-1, the V gene TRBV5-1; D tentatively reads TRBD1 or TRBD2 (6 bases each). Germline loops: CDR1 SGHRS, CDR2 YFSETQ. V was pared by 2 bases and J by 5 bases, with 23 bases between. This CDR3 is 18 amino acids long. CDR3: CASSFPAGGGPSHNEQFF. The DNA of the CDR3 is TGCGCCAGCAGCTTCCCCGCTGGTGGGGGGCCTTCACACAATGAGCAGTTCTTC.

V usage is TRBV27 and J usage is TRBJ1-4, with 9 bases aligning to TRBD1. Losses at the gene ends were 5 bases for V and 7 bases for J; bases not matched to a gene: 5. CDR1 MNHEY and CDR2 SMNVEV come from the germline V gene (reference sequence). The CDR3 runs to 14 residues. CDR3 DNA: TGTGCCAGCAGTCGACAGGGGGTTTTTGAAAAACTGTTTTTT. It yields the protein CASSRQGVFEKLFF. Full variable domain (missing parts from reference TRBV27 and TRBJ1-4): EAQVTQNPRYLITVTGKKLTVTCSQNMNHEYMSWYRQDPGLGLRQIYYSMNVEVTDKGDVPEGYKVSRKEKRNFPLILESPSPNQTSLYFCASSRQGVFEKLFFGSGTQLSVL.

V gene TRBV18 combines with J gene TRBJ1-2, with 9 bases that match TRBD1. The CDR3 loop spans 15 amino acids. Germline CDR1 reads KGHSH; CDR2 reads LQKENI. V lost 1 base and J lost 7; bases outside the gene matches: 7. DNA for the CDR3: TGTGCCAGCTCACCACGGTCGGACAGGGGAGTTGGCTACACCTTC. Amino acids: CASSPRSDRGVGYTF. The whole variable domain, filled in from reference TRBV18 and TRBJ1-2, reads NAGVMQNPRHLVRRRGQEARLRCSPMKGHSHVYWYRQLPEEGLKFMVYLQKENIIDESGMPKERFSAEFPKEGPSILRIQQVVRGDSAAYFCASSPRSDRGVGYTFGSGTRLTVV.

This sequence joins TRBV10-3 and TRBJ1-6; TRBD1 is a possible D gene (5 bases). Deletions cut 3 bases from V and 7 bases from J, with 13 bases between. CDR1 ENHRY and CDR2 SYGVKD come from the germline V gene. This CDR3 region has 15 residues. CDR3 protein: CAISEPGSGNSPLHF. The CDR3 DNA is TGTGCCATCAGTGAACCAGGGAGTGGGAATTCACCCCTCCACTTT.

This clone occurred once. The gene calls are TRBV21-1 and TRBJ1-4. TRBV21-1 constitutes a pseudogene. There are 16 residues in the CDR3. Here the CDR3 reads CASSKYSGSIGEKLFF. The CDR3, as DNA: TGTGCCAGCAGCAAATATTCGGGGAGTATCGGAGAAAAACTGTTTTTT.

The chain couples TRBV5-1 to TRBJ1-4; the D gene is possibly TRBD1 (5 bases). The CDR3 is made up of 16 amino acids. The germline V gene encodes CDR1 SGHRS and CDR2 YFSETQ. The V gene lost 4 bases and the J gene lost 0 bases, with 13 bases spanning the gap. The CDR3 loop is CASSGDAIPTNEKLFF. The CDR3 DNA is TGCGCCAGCAGCGGGGACGCCATTCCAACTAATGAAAAACTGTTTTTT. Combining the CDR3 with reference TRBV5-1 and TRBJ1-4 gives the whole variable domain KAGVTQTPRYLIKTRGQQVTLSCSPISGHRSVSWYQQTPGQGLQFLFEYFSETQRNKGNFPGRFSGRQFSNSRSEMNVSTLELGDSALYLCASSGDAIPTNEKLFFGSGTQLSVL.

CDR3 nucleotide sequence: TGTGCCAGCAGCCCTAATCCCGGGGATACGCAGTATTTT. Amino acids: CASSPNPGDTQYF. The chain employs TRBV5-5 and TRBJ2-3; unclear D gene. Germline CDR1 and CDR2: SGHKS and YYEKEE (reference sequence). V shed 4 bases and J shed 6 bases, with 12 bases lying between them. The CDR3 runs to 13 residues.